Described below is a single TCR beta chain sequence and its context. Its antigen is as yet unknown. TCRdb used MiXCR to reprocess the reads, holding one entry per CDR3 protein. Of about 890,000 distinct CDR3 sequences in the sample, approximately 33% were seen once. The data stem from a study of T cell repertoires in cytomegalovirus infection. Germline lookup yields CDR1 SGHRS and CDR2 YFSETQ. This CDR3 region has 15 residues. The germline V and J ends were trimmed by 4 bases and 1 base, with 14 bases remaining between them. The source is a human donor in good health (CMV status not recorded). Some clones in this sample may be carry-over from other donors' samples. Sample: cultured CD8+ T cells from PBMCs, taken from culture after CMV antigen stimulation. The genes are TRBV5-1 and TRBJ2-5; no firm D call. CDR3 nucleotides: TGCGCCAGCAGCCTCGATTTGGGCAGCCAAGAGACCCAGTACTTC. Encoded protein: CASSLDLGSQETQYF.